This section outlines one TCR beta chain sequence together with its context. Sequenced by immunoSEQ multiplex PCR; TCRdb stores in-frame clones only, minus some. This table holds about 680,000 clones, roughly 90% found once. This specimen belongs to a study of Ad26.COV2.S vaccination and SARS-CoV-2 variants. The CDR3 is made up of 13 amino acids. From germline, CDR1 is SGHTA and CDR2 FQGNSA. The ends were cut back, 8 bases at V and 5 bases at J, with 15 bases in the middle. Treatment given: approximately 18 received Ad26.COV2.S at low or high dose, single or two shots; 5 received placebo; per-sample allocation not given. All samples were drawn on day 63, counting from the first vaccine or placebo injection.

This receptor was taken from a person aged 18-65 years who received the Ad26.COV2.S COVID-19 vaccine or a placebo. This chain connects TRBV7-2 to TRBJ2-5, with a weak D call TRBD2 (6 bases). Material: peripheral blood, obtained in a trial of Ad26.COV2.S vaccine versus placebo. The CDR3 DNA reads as TGTGCCAGCTCACGGGAGATGACTGAGACCCAGTACTTC. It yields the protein CASSREMTETQYF.